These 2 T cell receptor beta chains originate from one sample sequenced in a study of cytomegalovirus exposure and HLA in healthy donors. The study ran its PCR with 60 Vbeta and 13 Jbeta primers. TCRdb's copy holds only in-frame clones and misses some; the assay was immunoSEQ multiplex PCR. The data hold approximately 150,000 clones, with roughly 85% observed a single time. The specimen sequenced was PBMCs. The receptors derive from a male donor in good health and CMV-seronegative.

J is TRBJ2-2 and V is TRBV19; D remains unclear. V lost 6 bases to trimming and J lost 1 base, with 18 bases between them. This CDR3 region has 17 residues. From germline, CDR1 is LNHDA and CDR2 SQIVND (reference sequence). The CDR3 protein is CASRRFTDLLNTGELFF. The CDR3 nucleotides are TGTGCCAGTAGAAGGTTCACAGACCTATTGAACACCGGGGAGCTGTTTTTT.

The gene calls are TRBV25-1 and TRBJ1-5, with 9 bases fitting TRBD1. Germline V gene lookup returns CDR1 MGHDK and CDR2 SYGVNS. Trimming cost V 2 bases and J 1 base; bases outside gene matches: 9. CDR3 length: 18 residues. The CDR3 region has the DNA TGTGCCAGCAGTGAAGTCAACCTAGGACAGGGGAGCAATCAGCCCCAGCATTTT. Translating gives CASSEVNLGQGSNQPQHF.